The next 19 T cell receptor beta chains were all read from a single sample in a study of control samples from healthy donors and cancer patients. The protocol was immunoSEQ multiplex PCR, while the TCRdb copy is restricted to in-frame clones and leaves out a portion. The sample lists roughly 140,000 clones; approximately 88% were seen once. The specimen sequenced was blood. The source of these receptors is a man aged 25-45 years in good health.

The CDR3 reads CASSLGQGTEAFF. The CDR3 bases are TGTGCCAGCTCACTAGGACAGGGCACTGAAGCTTTCTTT. The rearrangement uses TRBV18 and TRBJ1-1, with TRBD1 matching over 8 bases. The CDR3 sequence is 13 residues long. Trimming removed 4 bases from V and 4 bases from J; junction bases left unmatched: 2. The germline gives CDR1 KGHSH, CDR2 LQKENI.

This chain connects TRBV5-6 to TRBJ2-5; 10 bases line up with TRBD2. The V gene's germline CDR1 is SGHDT and CDR2 YYEEEE. The V and J ends lost 1 base and 5 bases, in that order; junction bases with no gene match: 8. The CDR3 runs 16 residues. The CDR3 region is CASSLFSGGLRETQYF. CDR3 nucleotides: TGTGCCAGCAGCTTGTTTAGCGGGGGGCTCCGGGAGACCCAGTACTTC.

The V call is TRBV25-1, the J call TRBJ2-7; D remains unclear. V was trimmed by 6 bases and J by 2 bases, leaving 11 bases between them. The CDR3 has 13 residues. Germline V gives CDR1 MGHDK, CDR2 SYGVNS. The CDR3 coding sequence is TGTGCCAGCAGCCCAGACAAGGCCTACGAGCAGTACTTC. The encoded protein is CASSPDKAYEQYF.

The V gene is TRBV28, the J gene TRBJ2-5; D might be TRBD2 (5 bases). The CDR3 runs 13 residues. Germline CDR1 is MDHEN and CDR2 is SYDVKM. The germline V and J ends were trimmed by 6 bases and 1 base, with 9 bases remaining between them. DNA for the CDR3: TGTGCCAGCAGGAGGGCCGTCCAAGAGACCCAGTACTTC. It encodes CASRRAVQETQYF. Looking up the rest from reference TRBV28 and TRBJ2-5 gives the full variable domain: DVKVTQSSRYLVKRTGEKVFLECVQDMDHENMFWYRQDPGLGLRLIYFSYDVKMKEKGDIPEGYSVSREKKERFSLILESASTNQTSMYLCASRRAVQETQYFGPGTRLLVL.

J is TRBJ1-5 and V is TRBV19, with 9 positions matching TRBD1. J was trimmed by 1 base and V by 6 bases; bases with no gene match: 10. Germline V gene sequence: CDR1 LNHDA, CDR2 SQIVND (reference sequence). The CDR3 totals 17 residues. The CDR3 sequence: CASRTDRGWGSNQPQHF. The CDR3 DNA reads as TGTGCCAGTAGAACGGACAGGGGATGGGGAAGCAATCAGCCCCAGCATTTT.

The rearrangement links TRBV4-3 to TRBJ1-3; perhaps TRBD1 as D (5 bases). Germline lookup yields CDR1 LGHNA and CDR2 YSLEER. Trimming shortened V by 0 bases and J by 0 bases, and 12 bases separated the two germline ends. This CDR3 spans 17 amino acids. CDR3 DNA sequence: TGCGCCAGCAGCCAAGAAGTAGGGACGAGCTCTGGAAACACCATATATTTT. Translation: CASSQEVGTSSGNTIYF.

Only a few counts were recorded for this clone. The chain is built from TRBV30 and TRBJ2-1; the D gene is possibly TRBD1 (5 bases). The V end lost 0 bases, the J end lost 15 bases, and 21 bases lay between the germline ends. The CDR3 is made up of 14 amino acids. The germline V gene encodes CDR1 GTSNPN and CDR2 SVGIG (reference sequence). The CDR3 here is CAWSVTGQGEPGFF. The CDR3 region has the DNA TGTGCCTGGAGTGTAACCGGCCAGGGCGAACCGGGGTTCTTC.

The chain carries TRBV20-1 and TRBJ2-1; D is tentatively TRBD1 or TRBD2 (5 bases each). The CDR3 loop spans 16 amino acids. V was cut by 3 bases and J by 6 bases, with 21 bases left in between. CDR1 and CDR2 from the germline V gene are DFQATT and SNEGSKA (reference sequence). The CDR3 region is CSASRVGALGSNEQFF. As DNA, the CDR3 is TGCAGTGCTAGTCGCGTCGGGGCGCTGGGGTCCAATGAGCAGTTCTTC.

V gene TRBV29-1 combines with J gene TRBJ2-7; TRBD2 matches at 7 bases. Germline trimming cut 6 bases from V and 3 bases from J; bases unmatched to any gene: 8. This CDR3 comprises 13 residues. Per germline, CDR1 SQVTM and CDR2 ANQGSEA. The CDR3 reads CSVTSTYGYEQYF. The CDR3 bases are TGCAGCGTGACTAGCACATACGGCTACGAGCAGTACTTC.

The chain joins TRBV7-9 to TRBJ1-3; D is unresolved. The CDR3 spans 10 residues. The germline V gene has CDR1 SEHNR and CDR2 FQNEAQ (reference sequence). The CDR3 loop reads CAVGGNTIYF. CDR3 bases: TGTGCGGTTGGGGGAAACACCATATATTTT.

The J gene is TRBJ1-5, the V gene TRBV6-2 or TRBV6-3; D gene uncertain. This CDR3 has 14 residues. The V and J ends lost 4 bases and 6 bases respectively, with 13 bases between them. CDR1 is MNHEY, CDR2 SVGEGT, per germline. CDR3 nucleotides: TGTGCCAGCAGTTCCCTCGGGGTGAGTCAGCCCCAGCATTTT. Protein product: CASSSLGVSQPQHF.

The rearrangement links TRBV5-1 to TRBJ2-1, with 8 bases aligning to TRBD1. Germline assignment: CDR1 SGHRS and CDR2 YFSETQ. V lost 4 bases to trimming and J lost 8 bases; unmatched junction nucleotides: 11. The CDR3 has 15 residues. CDR3 loop: CASSRTGQAPDEQFF. The CDR3 DNA is TGCGCCAGCAGCCGTACGGGACAGGCCCCCGATGAGCAGTTCTTC.

J is TRBJ1-2 and V is TRBV19, with D possibly being TRBD1 (6 bases). The CDR3 length is 13 residues. The germline V gene has CDR1 LNHDA and CDR2 SQIVND (reference sequence). V was pared by 8 bases and J by 8 bases, with 18 bases between. CDR3 nucleotide sequence: TGTGCCAGTCGGGACACGGGAAAGGAAGGCTACACCTTC. Encoded protein: CASRDTGKEGYTF. Based on the CDR3 plus reference TRBV19 and TRBJ1-2, the full variable domain is DGGITQSPKYLFRKEGQNVTLSCEQNLNHDAMYWYRQDPGQGLRLIYYSQIVNDFQKGDIAEGYSVSREKKESFPLTVTSAQKNPTAFYLCASRDTGKEGYTFGSGTRLTVV.

The V gene is TRBV3-1 (or the pseudogene TRBV3-2), the J gene TRBJ2-3; a possible D gene is TRBD1 (6 bases). V dropped 4 bases and J dropped 4 bases, with 18 bases sitting between them. The germline gives CDR1 LGHDT, CDR2 YNNKEL (reference sequence). The CDR3 has 16 residues. The CDR3 DNA is TGTGCCAGCAGCCCCTCCGGGGCCCCAGGGGCAGATACGCAGTATTTT. This encodes CASSPSGAPGADTQYF.

J is TRBJ1-4 and V is TRBV5-8; a possible D gene is TRBD1 (5 bases). V lost 2 bases and J 5 bases, leaving 10 bases between the germline ends. CDR1 is SGHTS, CDR2 YDEGEE, per germline. The CDR3 has 14 amino acids. CDR3 nucleotides: TGTGCCAGCAGCTTTCGTGACAGCAATGAAAAACTGTTTTTT. This codes for CASSFRDSNEKLFF.

The rearrangement uses TRBV11-3 and TRBJ2-3; 14 nucleotides line up with TRBD2. Germline loops: CDR1 SGHNT, CDR2 YENEEA. This CDR3 comprises 17 residues. V was clipped by 6 bases and J by 1 base; unmatched bases: 6. The DNA of the CDR3 is TGTGCCAGCAGTGGACTAGCGGGGGGCTTGGGCACAGATACGCAGTATTTT. Residues: CASSGLAGGLGTDTQYF.

CDR3: CASSRQRVSQPQHF. The CDR3 DNA follows: TGTGCCAGCAGCCGCCAACGGGTGTCTCAGCCCCAGCATTTT. The J gene is TRBJ1-5, the V gene TRBV6-5; D unresolved. This CDR3 is built from 14 residues. V was shortened by 6 bases and J by 6 bases, with 15 bases between the two germline ends. Germline CDR1 reads MNHEY; CDR2 reads SVGAGI.

The V gene is TRBV25-1, the J gene TRBJ1-2, with a tentative D call TRBD1 (5 bases). Trimming stripped 3 bases from V and 2 bases from J, with 13 bases between. This CDR3 is built from 15 residues. Germline lookup yields CDR1 MGHDK and CDR2 SYGVNS. DNA for the CDR3: TGTGCCAGCAGTGATCCGGGGACGGCAAACTATGGCTACACCTTC. This codes for CASSDPGTANYGYTF.

This CDR3 is CASSIRGGTGNEQFF. CDR3 coding DNA: TGTGCCAGCAGTATTAGGGGGGGCACGGGGAATGAGCAGTTCTTC. This chain uses TRBV27 with TRBJ2-1; D is perhaps TRBD2 (7 bases). The CDR3 contains 15 residues. V lost 5 bases and J lost 7, with 18 bases in between. Germline V CDR1 and CDR2: MNHEY, SMNVEV (reference sequence).